The following is a T cell receptor (beta chain) sequence with its context. The CDR3 has 15 amino acids. Germline V gene lookup returns CDR1 SGDLS and CDR2 YYNGEE. Trimming took 0 bases from V and 3 from J; bases not matched to a gene: 5. This record belongs to a study of T cell changes during pregnancy in multiple sclerosis. The protocol was immunoSEQ multiplex PCR, while the TCRdb copy is restricted to in-frame clones and leaves out a portion. The repertoire holds around 34,000 clones, roughly 90% seen once, with approximately 4.1% in the top ten. The sequences come from CD8+ T cells from peripheral blood mononuclear cells, collected after pregnancy. The chain employs TRBV9 and TRBJ1-1; 7 nucleotides match TRBD1. This receptor was taken from a female donor with multiple sclerosis, enrolled in a pregnancy study. The CDR3 region has the DNA TGTGCCAGCAGCGTAGGGCAGGGGGATCACACTGAAGCTTTCTTT. Amino acid sequence: CASSVGQGDHTEAFF.